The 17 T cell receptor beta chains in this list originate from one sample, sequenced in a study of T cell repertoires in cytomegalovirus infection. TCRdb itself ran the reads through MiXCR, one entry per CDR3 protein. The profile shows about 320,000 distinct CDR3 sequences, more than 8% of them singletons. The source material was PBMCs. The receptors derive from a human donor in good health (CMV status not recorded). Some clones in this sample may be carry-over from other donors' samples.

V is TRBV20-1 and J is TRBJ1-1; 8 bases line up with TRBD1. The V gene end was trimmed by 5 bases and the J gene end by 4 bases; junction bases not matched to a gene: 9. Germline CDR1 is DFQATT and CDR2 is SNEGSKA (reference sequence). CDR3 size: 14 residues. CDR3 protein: CSAYDRGVGTEAFF. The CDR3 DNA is TGCAGTGCTTACGACAGGGGCGTTGGCACTGAAGCTTTCTTT.

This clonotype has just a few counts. CDR3 bases: TGTGCCAGCAGTTTAGAAAGCAGGGGGGGCGGCTACACCTTC. Protein product: CASSLESRGGGYTF. The rearrangement uses TRBV28 and TRBJ1-2, with 7 bases matching TRBD1. V trimming: 2 bases; J trimming: 8 bases; junction bases outside the gene matches: 8. Per the germline V gene, CDR1 is MDHEN and CDR2 is SYDVKM. The CDR3 has 14 residues.

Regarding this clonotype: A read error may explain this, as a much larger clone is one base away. The DNA of the CDR3 is TGTGCCAGCAGCTTAGGGCTAAGGGTAGACTCACCCCTCCACTTT. Amino acids: CASSLGLRVDSPLHF. The gene calls are TRBV7-2 and TRBJ1-6, with D hard to call. Between the trimmed V and J ends, which lost 1 base and 10 bases, there was a span of 14 bases. This CDR3 region has 15 residues. CDR1 is SGHTA, CDR2 FQGNSA, per germline.

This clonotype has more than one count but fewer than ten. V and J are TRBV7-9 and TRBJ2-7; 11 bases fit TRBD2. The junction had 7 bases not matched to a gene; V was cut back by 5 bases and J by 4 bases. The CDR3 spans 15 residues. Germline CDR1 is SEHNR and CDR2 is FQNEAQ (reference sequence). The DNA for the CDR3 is TGTGCCAGCAGCCGGCAGACTAGCGGGGAGTACGAGCAGTACTTC. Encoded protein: CASSRQTSGEYEQYF. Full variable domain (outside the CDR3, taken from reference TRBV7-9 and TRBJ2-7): DTGVSQNPRHKITKRGQNVTFRCDPISEHNRLYWYRQTLGQGPEFLTYFQNEAQLEKSRLLSDRFSAERPKGSFSTLEIQRTEQGDSAMYLCASSRQTSGEYEQYFGPGTRLTVT.

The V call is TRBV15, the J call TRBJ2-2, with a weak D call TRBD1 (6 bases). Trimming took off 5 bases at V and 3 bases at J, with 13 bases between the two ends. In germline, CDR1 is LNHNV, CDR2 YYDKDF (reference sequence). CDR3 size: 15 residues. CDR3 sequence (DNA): TGTGCCACCAGCCCCCGGGACATATACACCGGGGAGCTGTTTTTT. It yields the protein CATSPRDIYTGELFF.

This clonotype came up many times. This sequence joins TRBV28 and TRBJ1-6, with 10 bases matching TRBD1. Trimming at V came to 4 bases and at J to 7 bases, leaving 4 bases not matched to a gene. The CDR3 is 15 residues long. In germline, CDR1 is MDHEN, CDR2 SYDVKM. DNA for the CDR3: TGTGCCAGCAGTTCCCCGGGACAGGGGAATTCACCCCTCCACTTT. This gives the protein CASSSPGQGNSPLHF.

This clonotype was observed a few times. The CDR3 is CSASSINYGYTF. In DNA form, the CDR3 reads TGCAGTGCCTCCTCAATTAACTATGGCTACACCTTC. The chain recombines TRBV20-1 with TRBJ1-2; no clear D. V was shortened by 6 bases and J by 1 base, with 9 bases between the two germline ends. This CDR3 is built from 12 residues. The germline gives CDR1 DFQATT, CDR2 SNEGSKA (reference sequence).

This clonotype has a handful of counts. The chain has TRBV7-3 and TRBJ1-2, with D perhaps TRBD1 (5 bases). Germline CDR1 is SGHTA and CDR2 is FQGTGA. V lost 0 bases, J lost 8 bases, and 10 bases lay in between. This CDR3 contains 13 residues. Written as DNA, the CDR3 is TGTGCCAGCAGCTTAACTTCAGGGAACGGCTACACCTTC. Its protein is CASSLTSGNGYTF.

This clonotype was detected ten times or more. In nucleotides, the CDR3 is TGTGCCAGCAGTTTTGGGGTTCCGAACACTGAAGCTTTCTTT. It translates to CASSFGVPNTEAFF. The chain couples TRBV28 to TRBJ1-1; D is unclear. CDR1 and CDR2 from the germline V gene are MDHEN and SYDVKM. The CDR3 runs to 14 residues. Between the trimmed V and J ends, which lost 3 bases and 1 base, there was a span of 9 bases.

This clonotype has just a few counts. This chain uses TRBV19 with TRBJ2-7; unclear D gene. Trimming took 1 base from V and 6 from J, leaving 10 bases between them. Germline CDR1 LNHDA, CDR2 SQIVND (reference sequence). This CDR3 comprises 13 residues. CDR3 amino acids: CASSIALYSEQYF. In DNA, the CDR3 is TGTGCCAGTAGTATAGCGTTGTATTCCGAGCAGTACTTC.

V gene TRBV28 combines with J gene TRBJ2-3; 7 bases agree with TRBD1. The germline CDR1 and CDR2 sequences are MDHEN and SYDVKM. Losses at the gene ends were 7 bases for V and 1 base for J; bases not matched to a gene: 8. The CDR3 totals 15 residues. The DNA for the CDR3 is TGTGCCAGCACTGACAGGGCAAGGGGCACAGATACGCAGTATTTT. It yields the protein CASTDRARGTDTQYF.

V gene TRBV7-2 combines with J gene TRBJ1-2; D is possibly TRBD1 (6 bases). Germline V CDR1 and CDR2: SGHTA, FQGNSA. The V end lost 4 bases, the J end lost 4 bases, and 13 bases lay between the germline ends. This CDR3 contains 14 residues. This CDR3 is CASSSFRQVYGYTF. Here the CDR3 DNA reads TGTGCCAGCAGCTCCTTCCGACAGGTCTATGGCTACACCTTC.

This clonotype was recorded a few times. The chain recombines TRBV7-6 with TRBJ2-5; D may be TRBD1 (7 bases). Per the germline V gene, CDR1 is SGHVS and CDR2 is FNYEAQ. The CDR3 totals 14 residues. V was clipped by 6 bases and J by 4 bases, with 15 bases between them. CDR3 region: CASRTEGARETQYF. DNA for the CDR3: TGTGCCAGCAGGACGGAGGGGGCGAGAGAGACCCAGTACTTC.

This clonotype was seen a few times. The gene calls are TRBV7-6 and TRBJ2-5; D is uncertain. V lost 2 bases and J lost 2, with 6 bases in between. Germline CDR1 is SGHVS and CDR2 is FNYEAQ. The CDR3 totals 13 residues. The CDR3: CASSLTVQETQYF. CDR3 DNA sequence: TGTGCCAGCAGCTTAACAGTACAAGAGACCCAGTACTTC.

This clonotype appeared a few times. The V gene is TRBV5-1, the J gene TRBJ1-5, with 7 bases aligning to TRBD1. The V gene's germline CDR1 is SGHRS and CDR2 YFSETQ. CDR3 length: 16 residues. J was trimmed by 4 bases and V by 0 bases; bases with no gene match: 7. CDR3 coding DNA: TGCGCCAGCAGCTTGGGATCAGGGGGACCTAATCAGCCCCAGCATTTT. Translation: CASSLGSGGPNQPQHF.

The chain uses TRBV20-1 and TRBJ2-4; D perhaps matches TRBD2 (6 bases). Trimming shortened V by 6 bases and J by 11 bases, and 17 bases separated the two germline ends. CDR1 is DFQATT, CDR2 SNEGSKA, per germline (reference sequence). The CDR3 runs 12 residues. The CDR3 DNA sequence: TGCAGTGCCGCCGGAGGGCCTGACGTTCAGTACTTC. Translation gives CSAAGGPDVQYF.

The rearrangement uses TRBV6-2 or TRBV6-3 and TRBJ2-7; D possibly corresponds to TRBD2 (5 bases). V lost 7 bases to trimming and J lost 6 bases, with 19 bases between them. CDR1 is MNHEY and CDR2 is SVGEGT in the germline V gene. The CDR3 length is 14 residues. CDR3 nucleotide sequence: TGTGCCAGCACCTCCAGCAGGAGGTCTCTCGAGCAGTACTTC. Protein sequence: CASTSSRRSLEQYF.